The T cell receptor beta chain under discussion was sequenced for a study of shared clonotypes between healthy human individuals. There were no recent acute infections or vaccinations among the donors, who were healthy HIV-negative adults. Researchers divided each subset's genomic DNA evenly across several immunoSEQ plates. Assay used: immunoSEQ multiplex PCR; TCRdb lists only in-frame clones, some missing. The data show approximately 530,000 clones, 90% to 97% seen once. The CDR3 totals 13 residues. V was clipped by 2 bases and J by 6 bases, with 8 bases between them. The V gene's germline CDR1 is MNHNS and CDR2 SASEGT.

The receptor was isolated from a woman aged 25 to 39 in good health. This chain joins TRBV6-1 and TRBJ1-5; D is uncertain. Specimen: naive CD4+ T cells sorted from blood. Subset indicated: CD45RA+ positively selected. CDR3: CASSERESQPQHF. The CDR3 DNA is TGTGCCAGCAGTGAAAGGGAGAGTCAGCCCCAGCATTTT.